This TCR beta chain originates from a study of Ad26.COV2.S vaccination and SARS-CoV-2 variants. Study-level information: Intramuscular Ad26.COV2.S at 5x10^10 or 1x10^11 viral particles.

This CDR3 has 15 amino acids. The V gene's germline CDR1 is LGHNA and CDR2 YSLEER. V was cut by 0 bases and J by 8 bases, with 13 bases left in between. Generated by immunoSEQ multiplex PCR, the TCRdb table keeps only in-frame clones and is missing some. The data show approximately 410,000 clones, around 92% seen once. Treatment of the sample: around 19 received Ad26.COV2.S at low or high dose, single or two shots; roughly 5 received placebo; per-sample allocation not given. Following the first vaccine or placebo injection, samples were taken on day 63. In Boston, the donor was an adult between 18-55 years of age.

This TCR was sampled from a person between 18 and 65 years old who received the Ad26.COV2.S COVID-19 vaccine or a placebo. The material sequenced was peripheral blood, taken in a trial of Ad26.COV2.S vaccine versus placebo. The chain employs TRBV4-3 and TRBJ1-4; possible D gene TRBD1, 5 bases. The CDR3 reads CASSQDDSSGEKLFF. CDR3 DNA: TGCGCCAGCAGCCAAGATGACAGTTCAGGGGAAAAACTGTTTTTT.